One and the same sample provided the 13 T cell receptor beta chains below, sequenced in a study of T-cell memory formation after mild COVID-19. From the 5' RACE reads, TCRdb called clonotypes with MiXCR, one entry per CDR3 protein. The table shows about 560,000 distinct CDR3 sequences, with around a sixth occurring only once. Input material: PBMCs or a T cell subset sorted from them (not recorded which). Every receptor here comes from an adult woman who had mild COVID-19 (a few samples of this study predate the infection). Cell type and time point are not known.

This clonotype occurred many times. The CDR3: CASSQGVGGGTDTQYF. The CDR3 DNA reads as TGTGCCAGCAGCCAGGGGGTCGGCGGGGGGACCGATACGCAGTATTTT. The rearrangement uses TRBV11-2 and TRBJ2-3, with TRBD2 as a possible D gene (8 bases). V lost 5 bases to trimming and J lost 6 bases, with 21 bases between them. Germline assignment: CDR1 SGHAT and CDR2 FQNNGV. The CDR3 totals 16 residues.

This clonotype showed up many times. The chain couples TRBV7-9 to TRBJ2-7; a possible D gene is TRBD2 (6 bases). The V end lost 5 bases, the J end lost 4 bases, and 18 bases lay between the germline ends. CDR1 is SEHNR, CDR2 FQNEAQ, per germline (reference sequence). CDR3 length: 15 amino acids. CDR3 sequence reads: CASSLGGTREYEQYF. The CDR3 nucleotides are TGTGCCAGCAGCCTCGGGGGAACGAGAGAATACGAGCAGTACTTC.

The CDR3 is CASSQGQDNYGYTF. CDR3 in DNA: TGTGCCAGCAGCCAAGGACAGGATAACTATGGCTACACCTTC. This chain links TRBV4-2 with TRBJ1-2, with D possibly TRBD1 on 6 matching bases. The V gene lost 1 base and the J gene lost 1 base, with 7 bases spanning the gap. The V gene's germline CDR1 is LGHNA and CDR2 YNFKEQ. CDR3 length: 14 residues.

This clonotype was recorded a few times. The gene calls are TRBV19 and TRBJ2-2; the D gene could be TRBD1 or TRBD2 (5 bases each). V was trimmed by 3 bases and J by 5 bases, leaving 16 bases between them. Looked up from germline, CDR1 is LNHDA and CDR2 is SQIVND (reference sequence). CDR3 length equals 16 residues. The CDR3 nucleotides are TGTGCCAGTAGTATCCACCGGGACCTCACAACCGGGGAGCTGTTTTTT. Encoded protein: CASSIHRDLTTGELFF.

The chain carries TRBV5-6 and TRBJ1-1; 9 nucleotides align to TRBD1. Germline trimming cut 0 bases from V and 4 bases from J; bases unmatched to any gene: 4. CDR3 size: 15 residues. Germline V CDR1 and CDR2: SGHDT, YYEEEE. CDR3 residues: CASSLDGTGSTEAFF. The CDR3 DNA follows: TGTGCCAGCAGCTTGGATGGGACAGGGAGCACTGAAGCTTTCTTT.

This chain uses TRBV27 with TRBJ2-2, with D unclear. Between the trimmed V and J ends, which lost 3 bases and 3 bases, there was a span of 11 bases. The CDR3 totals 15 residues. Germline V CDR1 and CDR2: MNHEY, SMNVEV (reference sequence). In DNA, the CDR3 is TGTGCCAGCAGTTTCCTCGGGTCGTACACCGGGGAGCTGTTTTTT. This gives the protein CASSFLGSYTGELFF.

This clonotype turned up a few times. The CDR3 reads CASSEAGVLSGNTIYF. CDR3 coding DNA: TGTGCCAGCAGTGAGGCAGGGGTACTCTCTGGAAACACCATATATTTT. The genes are TRBV25-1 and TRBJ1-3, with TRBD1 as a possible D gene (6 bases). The V gene lost 3 bases and the J gene lost 0 bases, with 12 bases spanning the gap. The CDR3 has 16 amino acids. CDR1 is MGHDK, CDR2 SYGVNS, per germline.

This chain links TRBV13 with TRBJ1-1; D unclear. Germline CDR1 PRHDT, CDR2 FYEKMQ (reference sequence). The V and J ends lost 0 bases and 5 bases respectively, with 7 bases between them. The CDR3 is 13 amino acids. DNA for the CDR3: TGTGCCAGCAGCTTAGGCCGTAGGACTGAAGCTTTCTTT. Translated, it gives CASSLGRRTEAFF.

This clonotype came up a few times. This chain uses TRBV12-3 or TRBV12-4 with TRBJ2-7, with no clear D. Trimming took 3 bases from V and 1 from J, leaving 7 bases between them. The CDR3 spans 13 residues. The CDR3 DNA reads TGTGCCAGCAGTTTCTCTCAGTCCTACGAGCAGTACTTC. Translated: CASSFSQSYEQYF.

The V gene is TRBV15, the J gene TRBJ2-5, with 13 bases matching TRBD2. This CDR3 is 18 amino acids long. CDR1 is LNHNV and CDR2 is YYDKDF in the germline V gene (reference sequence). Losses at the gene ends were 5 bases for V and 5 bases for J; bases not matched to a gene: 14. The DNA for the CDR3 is TGTGCCACCAGCCCCCGACTCGGACTAGCGGGAGTTCGGGAGACCCAGTACTTC. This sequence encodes CATSPRLGLAGVRETQYF.

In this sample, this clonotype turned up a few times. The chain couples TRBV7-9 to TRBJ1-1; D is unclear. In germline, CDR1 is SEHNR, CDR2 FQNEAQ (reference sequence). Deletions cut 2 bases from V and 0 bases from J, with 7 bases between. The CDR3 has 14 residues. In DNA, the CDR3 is TGTGCCAGCAGCTTATGGCAGATGAACACTGAAGCTTTCTTT. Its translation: CASSLWQMNTEAFF.

In nucleotides, the CDR3 is TGTGCCACCATGCCCTGGGCTAGCGGGGGTGGGGCAGATACGCAGTATTTT. Residues: CATMPWASGGGADTQYF. The chain is built from TRBV5-4 and TRBJ2-3, with TRBD2 matching 10 bases. The CDR3 loop spans 17 amino acids. CDR1 SGHNT and CDR2 YYREEE come from the germline V gene (reference sequence). Trimming cost V 9 bases and J 4 bases; bases outside gene matches: 17.

DNA of the CDR3: TGTGCCAGCTCACCATCAGGGCGCGCGGACTATGGCTACACCTTC. Protein: CASSPSGRADYGYTF. The chain uses TRBV18 and TRBJ1-2; D possibly corresponds to TRBD1 (5 bases). From germline, CDR1 is KGHSH and CDR2 LQKENI. This CDR3 has 15 residues. V dropped 2 bases and J dropped 3 bases, with 13 bases sitting between them. Together with reference TRBV18 and TRBJ1-2, the CDR3 gives the full variable domain: NAGVMQNPRHLVRRRGQEARLRCSPMKGHSHVYWYRQLPEEGLKFMVYLQKENIIDESGMPKERFSAEFPKEGPSILRIQQVVRGDSAAYFCASSPSGRADYGYTFGSGTRLTVV.